The 6 T cell receptor beta chains given below trace back to one sample, sequenced in a study of shared clonotypes between healthy human individuals. Data came from immunoSEQ multiplex PCR; TCRdb stores just in-frame clones and leaves some out. Here the sample spans about 87,000 clones, roughly 45% being singletons. The sequencing sample was made of PBMCs. All receptors derive from a woman aged 40 to 55 in good health. Some clones in this sample may be carry-over from other donors' samples.

The chain combines TRBV15 with TRBJ2-1; D is unresolved. Looked up from germline, CDR1 is LNHNV and CDR2 is YYDKDF (reference sequence). This CDR3 is built from 11 residues. Deletions cut 3 bases from V and 6 bases from J, with 3 bases between. CDR3 in DNA: TGTGCCACCAGCAGTCTCAATGAGCAGTTCTTC. Its translation is CATSSLNEQFF.

The rearrangement joins TRBV5-4 to TRBJ1-4; D gene unclear. Trimming took 0 bases from V and 8 from J, leaving 5 bases between them. Germline V gives CDR1 SGHNT, CDR2 YYREEE (reference sequence). There are 12 residues in the CDR3. The CDR3 DNA is TGTGCCAGCAGCTTGGCCGGGGAAAAACTGTTTTTT. Protein sequence: CASSLAGEKLFF.

This clone was observed at least ten times. V is TRBV30 and J is TRBJ2-5; D might be TRBD1 (6 bases). With the DNA end fitting TRBJ2-7 better, the J assignment may be wrong. The CDR3 loop spans 12 amino acids. Looked up from germline, CDR1 is GTSNPN and CDR2 is SVGIG (reference sequence). The CDR3 DNA is TGTGCCTGGAGTGGGGGGCGTTACGAGCAGTACTTC. Its translation: CAWSGGRYEQYF.

This clone was counted once. The chain recombines TRBV7-2 with TRBJ2-5; 7 positions agree with TRBD2. CDR3 length: 16 amino acids. V shed 1 base and J 5 bases; nucleotides not matched to a gene: 10. Germline values: CDR1 SGHTA, CDR2 FQGNSA. The CDR3 region is CASSLGAAGEGETQYF. Here the CDR3 DNA reads TGTGCCAGCAGCTTAGGGGCGGCGGGAGAGGGGGAGACCCAGTACTTC.

This clone has a handful of counts. The chain uses TRBV7-3 and TRBJ1-1; D remains unclear. Germline loops: CDR1 SGHTA, CDR2 FQGTGA. The CDR3 consists of 13 residues. Trimming left V 1 base short and J 0 bases short, with 3 bases between. CDR3 sequence reads: CASSLNVNTEAFF. CDR3 nucleotides: TGTGCCAGCAGCTTAAATGTGAACACTGAAGCTTTCTTT.

On this clone itself: This likely traces to a read error, being one base from a far larger clone. This likely comes from a read error, as the CDR3 has no conserved phenylalanine or tryptophan at its end. This rearrangement joins TRBV18 to TRBJ1-2; 12 bases are shared with TRBD1. The CDR3 loop spans 16 amino acids. J lost 1 base, V lost 4 bases, and 4 bases had no gene match. Germline values: CDR1 KGHSH, CDR2 LQKENI. DNA for the CDR3: TGTGCCAGCTCACGGGACAGGGGGCGATTTAACTATGGCTACACCCTC. Protein sequence: CASSRDRGRFNYGYTL.